These 20 T cell receptor beta chains came from one sample sequenced in a study of cytomegalovirus exposure and HLA in healthy donors (dated by TCRdb to about 2017). The protocol used for the library was the immunoSEQ multiplex PCR assay. A mixture of 60 forward primers for TCR Vbeta segments and 13 reverse primers for TCR Jbeta segments was used in the multiplex PCR. TCRdb stores this immuneACCESS table with in-frame sequences only. Part of the clones is absent; in the studies checked, under half of the shortfall reflects unresolved V genes, and no reason is known for the rest. The table for this sample lists about 120,000 clones; 15% to 17% of them were counted only once. The leading ten clones occupy roughly 2% of the sample. The sequenced sample consisted of PBMCs. The source of these receptors is a woman aged 18-30 years in good health and CMV-seronegative.

This clone was observed a handful of times. The rearrangement uses TRBV18 and TRBJ2-5; TRBD2 matches at 7 bases. The V segment lost 2 bases and the J segment 3 bases; nucleotides outside the gene matches: 6. The CDR3 spans 15 residues. Germline CDR1 KGHSH, CDR2 LQKENI. The CDR3 here is CASSPSSSGEETQYF. The CDR3 nucleotides read TGTGCCAGCTCACCAAGTTCTAGCGGCGAAGAGACCCAGTACTTC.

This clone was seen a few times. The chain has TRBV4-2 and TRBJ2-2; a possible D gene is TRBD2 (5 bases). The germline V and J ends were trimmed by 0 bases and 7 bases, with 24 bases remaining between them. Germline CDR1 LGHNA, CDR2 YNFKEQ. The CDR3 has 19 residues. As DNA, the CDR3 is TGTGCCAGCAGCCAAGAGAGGGCAAGTAGTGTAGGGAACCACGGGGAGCTGTTTTTT. Amino acid sequence: CASSQERASSVGNHGELFF.

This sequence joins TRBV27 and TRBJ2-7; perhaps TRBD1 as D (6 bases). The germline V gene has CDR1 MNHEY and CDR2 SMNVEV (reference sequence). This CDR3 is built from 16 residues. V gave up 1 base and J gave up 3 bases, with 16 bases separating them. CDR3 DNA: TGTGCCAGCAGTTTATTGGGGGCCACTTCCTACTACGAGCAGTACTTC. It codes for CASSLLGATSYYEQYF.

This clone has just a few counts. The rearrangement links TRBV11-1 to TRBJ1-5; D not resolved. Trimming stripped 4 bases from V and 11 bases from J, with 15 bases between. Germline CDR1 reads SGHAT; CDR2 reads FQDESV (reference sequence). This CDR3 comprises 13 residues. CDR3 loop: CASSSGLGRAQHF. The CDR3 nucleotides are TGTGCCAGCAGCTCCGGCCTCGGCCGGGCCCAGCATTTT.

J is TRBJ2-5 and V is TRBV30, with no clear D. CDR1 is GTSNPN and CDR2 is SVGIG in the germline V gene (reference sequence). The V end lost 2 bases, the J end lost 5 bases, and 12 bases lay between the germline ends. The CDR3 loop spans 13 amino acids. The CDR3 DNA reads as TGTGCCTGGAGTTTGAGTCTTTGGGAGACCCAGTACTTC. Its translation is CAWSLSLWETQYF.

This clone was recorded a few times. The genes are TRBV10-3 and TRBJ2-7, with D possibly being TRBD1 (5 bases). V was shortened by 4 bases and J by 1 base, with 14 bases between the two germline ends. The CDR3 has 15 amino acids. Germline V gene sequence: CDR1 ENHRY, CDR2 SYGVKD. This CDR3 reads CAISASLDKSYEQYF. As DNA, the CDR3 is TGTGCCATCAGTGCATCACTGGACAAATCCTACGAGCAGTACTTC.

This clone was seen repeatedly, ten times or more. The chain recombines TRBV6-4 with TRBJ2-1; 9 bases align to TRBD2. The CDR3 has 14 amino acids. Germline V gene lookup returns CDR1 MRHNA and CDR2 SNTAGT. V shed 0 bases and J 8 bases; nucleotides not matched to a gene: 2. Here the CDR3 reads CASSDSAGGHEQFF. CDR3 nucleotides: TGTGCCAGCAGTGACTCGGCGGGGGGGCATGAGCAGTTCTTC.

This clone came up a few times. This chain uses TRBV6-5 with TRBJ1-5; 10 bases match TRBD1. Germline loops: CDR1 MNHEY, CDR2 SVGAGI. This CDR3 contains 14 residues. The V gene end was trimmed by 5 bases and the J gene end by 7 bases; junction bases not matched to a gene: 5. The CDR3 spells CASSPGTGVQPQHF. Here the CDR3 DNA reads TGTGCCAGCAGTCCCGGGACAGGGGTCCAGCCCCAGCATTTT.

In this sample, this clone turned up a few times. V gene TRBV7-6 combines with J gene TRBJ2-7; TRBD2 matches 12 bases. V was pared by 5 bases and J by 3 bases, with 2 bases of the junction left unmatched. The CDR3 loop spans 14 amino acids. Germline CDR1 is SGHVS and CDR2 is FNYEAQ. DNA for the CDR3: TGTGCCAGCAGCCCGACTAGCGGGGGCTACGAGCAGTACTTC. It encodes CASSPTSGGYEQYF. The full variable domain, its missing parts supplied by reference TRBV7-6 and TRBJ2-7, is GAGVSQSPRYKVTKRGQDVALRCDPISGHVSLYWYRQALGQGPEFLTYFNYEAQQDKSGLPNDRFSAERPEGSISTLTIQRTEQRDSAMYRCASSPTSGGYEQYFGPGTRLTVT.

This clone was observed a single time. This sequence joins TRBV9 and TRBJ2-3, with no clear D. The V gene's germline CDR1 is SGDLS and CDR2 YYNGEE. V dropped 1 base and J dropped 0 bases, with 9 bases sitting between them. The length of the CDR3 is 15 residues. The CDR3 here is CASSVMGRSTDTQYF. The CDR3 DNA reads as TGTGCCAGCAGCGTAATGGGCAGGAGCACAGATACGCAGTATTTT. Using reference TRBV9 and TRBJ2-3 for the parts outside the CDR3, the full variable domain is DSGVTQTPKHLITATGQRVTLRCSPRSGDLSVYWYQQSLDQGLQFLIQYYNGEERAKGNILERFSAQQFPDLHSELNLSSLELGDSALYFCASSVMGRSTDTQYFGPGTRLTVL.

This rearrangement joins TRBV20-1 to TRBJ2-1; TRBD1 matches 8 bases. Germline V gene data show CDR1 as DFQATT and CDR2 as SNEGSKA (reference sequence). The CDR3 spans 11 residues. Losses at the gene ends were 5 bases for V and 8 bases for J; bases not matched to a gene: 2. CDR3 region: CSAGQGYEQFF. In nucleotides, the CDR3 is TGCAGTGCTGGACAGGGCTATGAGCAGTTCTTC.

This chain connects TRBV28 to TRBJ1-2, with 10 bases matching TRBD1. Germline V gene sequence: CDR1 MDHEN, CDR2 SYDVKM. The CDR3 consists of 14 residues. V trimming: 4 bases; J trimming: 8 bases; junction bases outside the gene matches: 7. The CDR3 sequence is CASSSGQGLAGYTF. As DNA, the CDR3 is TGTGCCAGCAGTTCGGGACAGGGGCTCGCCGGCTACACCTTC.

Only a few counts were recorded for this clone. The genes are TRBV5-4 and TRBJ2-1, with D possibly TRBD2 on 6 matching bases. The CDR3 spans 16 residues. The germline gives CDR1 SGHNT, CDR2 YYREEE (reference sequence). V lost 0 bases to trimming and J lost 3 bases, with 13 bases between them. CDR3 region: CASSLAAGMIYNEQFF. CDR3 sequence (DNA): TGTGCCAGCAGCTTGGCGGCGGGGATGATCTACAATGAGCAGTTCTTC.

V gene TRBV28 combines with J gene TRBJ1-1; TRBD1 might be the D (5 bases). From germline, CDR1 is MDHEN and CDR2 SYDVKM. V was pared by 5 bases and J by 11 bases, with 18 bases between. The CDR3 sequence is 13 residues long. DNA for the CDR3: TGTGCCAGCAGTACGACCAGCCAGGGTCGGGCTTTCTTT. Translated, it gives CASSTTSQGRAFF.

This clone was counted only a few times. This chain connects TRBV9 to TRBJ2-7; possible D gene TRBD1, 5 bases. CDR1 is SGDLS and CDR2 is YYNGEE in the germline V gene. The CDR3 contains 14 residues. V was shortened by 3 bases and J by 4 bases, with 14 bases between the two germline ends. CDR3 sequence reads: CASSEGLGDYEQYF. DNA of the CDR3: TGTGCCAGCAGCGAGGGGCTAGGGGATTACGAGCAGTACTTC.

In its sample, this clone was seen a few times. CDR3 bases: TGTGCCAGCAGCCAGGCCGTCGGGGGACTAGCCCCAGATACGCAGTATTTT. It yields the protein CASSQAVGGLAPDTQYF. This chain connects TRBV4-2 to TRBJ2-3; 9 bases fit TRBD2. This CDR3 has 17 residues. J gave up 4 bases and V 3 bases, and 11 bases lay outside the gene matches. Germline V CDR1 and CDR2: LGHNA, YNFKEQ.

The V and J genes are TRBV29-1 and TRBJ1-2, with TRBD1 matching 12 bases. CDR1 SQVTM and CDR2 ANQGSEA come from the germline V gene. J was trimmed by 3 bases and V by 7 bases; bases with no gene match: 3. The CDR3 extends over 13 amino acids. CDR3 amino acids: CSAGQGADYGYTF. CDR3 nucleotides: TGCAGCGCGGGACAGGGGGCCGACTATGGCTACACCTTC.

The V and J genes are TRBV18 and TRBJ2-3; D unresolved. The CDR3 spans 12 residues. V was cut by 1 base and J by 4 bases, with 3 bases left in between. Germline V gives CDR1 KGHSH, CDR2 LQKENI. DNA for the CDR3: TGTGCCAGCTCACCACGAGCAGATACGCAGTATTTT. Encoded protein: CASSPRADTQYF.

In nucleotides, the CDR3 is TGTGCCAGCAGCTTAGGGGGGCGAGCCAAAAACATTCAGTACTTC. It codes for CASSLGGRAKNIQYF. V gene TRBV7-2 combines with J gene TRBJ2-4; TRBD1 might be the D (6 bases). Germline values: CDR1 SGHTA, CDR2 FQGNSA. V lost 1 base and J lost 0, with 7 bases in between. The CDR3 has 15 residues. The full variable domain, its missing parts supplied by reference TRBV7-2 and TRBJ2-4, is GAGVSQSPSNKVTEKGKDVELRCDPISGHTALYWYRQSLGQGLEFLIYFQGNSAPDKSGLPSDRFSAERTGGSVSTLTIQRTQQEDSAVYLCASSLGGRAKNIQYFGAGTRLSVL.

V and J are TRBV18 and TRBJ2-5; D is ambiguous. V was clipped by 3 bases and J by 3 bases, with 2 bases between them. Germline CDR1 KGHSH, CDR2 LQKENI. The CDR3 runs to 11 residues. The CDR3 region has the DNA TGTGCCAGCTCACCCAAAGAGACCCAGTACTTC. Protein product: CASSPKETQYF.